The 26 T cell receptor beta chains listed next were all sequenced from one sample in a study of cytomegalovirus exposure and HLA in healthy donors. The table came from immunoSEQ multiplex PCR; TCRdb's copy has only in-frame clones and leaves some out. The table has 70,000 to 75,000 clones, about 94% seen once. Sequencing used PBMCs. These receptors all stem from a man aged 18 to 29 in good health and CMV-seropositive.

The chain couples TRBV6-1 to TRBJ1-5; 9 bases agree with TRBD1. CDR3 length: 14 residues. Germline trimming cut 5 bases from V and 4 bases from J; bases unmatched to any gene: 3. In germline, CDR1 is MNHNS, CDR2 SASEGT. CDR3 in DNA: TGTGCCAGCAGTCCTGGGACAGGGAATCAGCCCCAGCATTTT. Its translation: CASSPGTGNQPQHF.

CDR3 protein: CASTSTSGGSRDTQYF. The CDR3 DNA follows: TGTGCCAGCACCTCGACTAGCGGGGGCTCGCGGGATACGCAGTATTTT. The chain carries TRBV7-2 and TRBJ2-3; 12 positions match TRBD2. This CDR3 is 16 amino acids long. CDR1 SGHTA and CDR2 FQGNSA come from the germline V gene. V trimming: 7 bases; J trimming: 6 bases; junction bases outside the gene matches: 11.

This CDR3 is CSAARAYEQYF. DNA of the CDR3: TGCAGTGCCGCGAGGGCCTACGAGCAGTACTTC. The rearrangement links TRBV20-1 to TRBJ2-7; D might be TRBD2 (5 bases). Trimming stripped 6 bases from V and 2 bases from J, with 8 bases between. The CDR3 contains 11 residues. Germline CDR1 DFQATT, CDR2 SNEGSKA (reference sequence).

This chain joins TRBV10-2 and TRBJ2-7; 8 bases match TRBD1. V lost 2 bases and J lost 3; bases outside the gene matches: 3. The CDR3 covers 14 residues. Germline CDR1 and CDR2: WSHSY and SAAADI. The DNA of the CDR3 is TGCGCCAGCAGTGAGCCCGGGACAGGCTACGAGCAGTACTTC. Translated, it gives CASSEPGTGYEQYF.

This clone was counted once. The rearrangement joins TRBV7-9 to TRBJ1-2, with D uncertain. V was shortened by 5 bases and J by 5 bases, with 12 bases between the two germline ends. The CDR3 has 13 residues. The germline gives CDR1 SEHNR, CDR2 FQNEAQ (reference sequence). CDR3 region: CASSPPGPYGYTF. The CDR3 DNA is TGTGCCAGCAGCCCCCCGGGTCCTTATGGCTACACCTTC.

The rearrangement links TRBV2 to TRBJ1-2; TRBD1 aligns across 7 bases. Germline V gives CDR1 SNHLY, CDR2 FYNNEI. The CDR3 loop spans 14 amino acids. V lost 5 bases to trimming and J lost 8 bases; unmatched junction nucleotides: 11. CDR3 loop: CASSRGTVSPGYTF. CDR3 coding DNA: TGTGCCAGCAGTAGAGGGACAGTCTCGCCCGGCTACACCTTC.

Points on this clone: A junction boundary mismatches the germline segment, possibly from a read error. This chain uses TRBV13 with TRBJ1-2; 8 bases are shared with TRBD1. From germline, CDR1 is PRHDT and CDR2 FYEKMQ (reference sequence). The CDR3 loop spans 13 amino acids. CDR3: CASSLGQGGGYTF. The CDR3, as DNA: TGTGCCAGCAGCCTAGGACAGGGAGGGGGCTACACCTTC.

CDR3 sequence reads: CASSPTTGGGTDTQYF. The CDR3 DNA reads as TGTGCCAGCAGTCCAACGACAGGGGGTGGAACAGATACGCAGTATTTT. The chain joins TRBV27 to TRBJ2-3; 9 bases fit TRBD1. V was clipped by 5 bases and J by 3 bases; unmatched bases: 9. The CDR3 covers 16 residues. Germline V gives CDR1 MNHEY, CDR2 SMNVEV (reference sequence).

V and J are TRBV5-1 and TRBJ2-2, with D tentatively TRBD1 (6 bases). The V gene lost 7 bases and the J gene lost 7 bases, with 14 bases spanning the gap. The germline gives CDR1 SGHRS, CDR2 YFSETQ. The CDR3 runs to 13 residues. CDR3 in amino acids: CASSQGPIGELFF. The CDR3 DNA sequence: TGCGCCAGCTCACAGGGTCCCATCGGGGAGCTGTTTTTT.

This CDR3 reads CATSSQIAGGATGELFF. The CDR3 region has the DNA TGTGCCACCAGCAGCCAAATAGCGGGGGGGGCCACCGGGGAGCTGTTTTTT. This chain joins TRBV15 and TRBJ2-2, with 11 bases lining up with TRBD2. The CDR3 has 17 residues. Germline CDR1 reads LNHNV; CDR2 reads YYDKDF (reference sequence). V shed 3 bases, J shed 4 bases, and the junction held 7 bases outside the gene matches. Looking up the rest from reference TRBV15 and TRBJ2-2 gives the full variable domain: DAMVIQNPRYQVTQFGKPVTLSCSQTLNHNVMYWYQQKSSQAPKLLFHYYDKDFNNEADTPDNFQSRRPNTSFCFLDIRSPGLGDTAMYLCATSSQIAGGATGELFFGEGSRLTVL.

The chain couples TRBV5-1 to TRBJ2-1, with D possibly matching TRBD1 (5 bases). Trimming removed 0 bases at V and 5 bases at J, with 12 bases between. The CDR3 is 15 residues long. CDR1 is SGHRS, CDR2 YFSETQ, per germline. This CDR3 is CASSLARAVHNEQFF. CDR3 nucleotides: TGCGCCAGCAGCTTGGCCAGGGCAGTTCACAATGAGCAGTTCTTC.

V gene TRBV10-3 combines with J gene TRBJ1-3; D is uncertain. The V end lost 7 bases, the J end lost 4 bases, and 5 bases lay between the germline ends. Germline V gives CDR1 ENHRY, CDR2 SYGVKD. CDR3 length: 11 amino acids. The CDR3 loop reads CAINSGNTIYF. CDR3 coding DNA: TGTGCCATCAACTCAGGAAACACCATATATTTT.

The J gene is TRBJ2-7, the V gene TRBV5-8; 11 bases are shared with TRBD1. This CDR3 is built from 15 residues. Germline loops: CDR1 SGHTS, CDR2 YDEGEE. The V segment lost 1 base and the J segment 3 bases; nucleotides outside the gene matches: 3. The CDR3: CASSLYGTGGYEQYF. The CDR3 region has the DNA TGTGCCAGCAGCTTGTACGGGACAGGGGGCTACGAGCAGTACTTC. The full variable domain, rest sourced from reference TRBV5-8 and TRBJ2-7, is EAGVTQSPTHLIKTRGQQATLRCSPISGHTSVYWYQQALGLGLQFLLWYDEGEERNRGNFPPRFSGRQFPNYSSELNVNALELEDSALYLCASSLYGTGGYEQYFGPGTRLTVT.

The chain couples TRBV11-2 to TRBJ2-3; D is perhaps TRBD1 (6 bases). CDR1 is SGHAT and CDR2 is FQNNGV in the germline V gene. The CDR3 contains 16 residues. V was cut by 1 base and J by 2 bases, with 13 bases left in between. This CDR3 is CASSLGWGPVTDTQYF. As DNA, the CDR3 is TGTGCCAGCAGCTTAGGGTGGGGGCCAGTCACAGATACGCAGTATTTT.

V usage is TRBV27 and J usage is TRBJ1-1; maybe TRBD1 (6 bases). CDR1 and CDR2 from the germline V gene are MNHEY and SMNVEV (reference sequence). Trimming left V 8 bases short and J 6 bases short, with 19 bases between. The CDR3 runs to 14 residues. CDR3 bases: TGTGCCAGCCATCAAGGGGGGGTTTGGTCTGAAGCTTTCTTT. Translated: CASHQGGVWSEAFF.

The V gene is TRBV18, the J gene TRBJ2-7; 12 bases agree with TRBD1. This CDR3 region has 19 residues. Losses at the gene ends were 3 bases for V and 0 bases for J; bases not matched to a gene: 12. Germline values: CDR1 KGHSH, CDR2 LQKENI. CDR3 sequence reads: CASSPGTGGITAGSYEQYF. CDR3 nucleotides: TGTGCCAGCTCACCCGGGACAGGGGGCATAACAGCGGGCTCCTACGAGCAGTACTTC. The full variable domain, completed using reference TRBV18 and TRBJ2-7, is NAGVMQNPRHLVRRRGQEARLRCSPMKGHSHVYWYRQLPEEGLKFMVYLQKENIIDESGMPKERFSAEFPKEGPSILRIQQVVRGDSAAYFCASSPGTGGITAGSYEQYFGPGTRLTVT.

This clone was picked up one time. CDR3 nucleotide sequence: TGCGCCAGCAGCTTGGTCGGAGGGGGCCGCGACGAGCAGTACTTC. This translates into CASSLVGGGRDEQYF. The chain joins TRBV5-1 to TRBJ2-7, with a possible D match to TRBD1 (7 bases). The CDR3 is made up of 15 amino acids. Looked up from germline, CDR1 is SGHRS and CDR2 is YFSETQ. Trimming shortened V by 0 bases and J by 5 bases, and 15 bases separated the two germline ends.

The rearrangement uses TRBV13 and TRBJ2-1, with 12 bases fitting TRBD2. CDR3 length equals 15 residues. From germline, CDR1 is PRHDT and CDR2 FYEKMQ (reference sequence). The V gene end was trimmed by 2 bases and the J gene end by 7 bases; junction bases not matched to a gene: 3. The DNA for the CDR3 is TGTGCCAGCAGCTTACCTAGCGGGGGGGGGAATGAGCAGTTCTTC. Protein sequence: CASSLPSGGGNEQFF.

J is TRBJ2-7 and V is TRBV18; D unclear. The CDR3 extends over 13 amino acids. CDR1 is KGHSH and CDR2 is LQKENI in the germline V gene. Between the trimmed V and J ends, which lost 4 bases and 4 bases, there was a span of 11 bases. The CDR3 DNA follows: TGTGCCAGCTCACGACGGAGCGCTTACGAGCAGTACTTC. This sequence encodes CASSRRSAYEQYF.

The rearrangement uses TRBV11-1 and TRBJ2-1; TRBD1 agrees at 7 bases. The CDR3 is 14 amino acids. Germline V lookup: CDR1 SGHAT, CDR2 FQDESV (reference sequence). V was pared by 5 bases and J by 5 bases, with 6 bases of the junction left unmatched. CDR3 in DNA: TGTGCCAGCAGCCGCAGGGGGAACCACAATGAGCAGTTCTTC. Residues: CASSRRGNHNEQFF.

J is TRBJ1-2 and V is TRBV5-4; possibly TRBD1 for D (5 bases). This CDR3 is 13 amino acids long. In germline, CDR1 is SGHNT, CDR2 YYREEE (reference sequence). V was cut by 0 bases and J by 5 bases, with 8 bases left in between. The CDR3 reads CASSLAGRYGYTF. As DNA, the CDR3 is TGTGCCAGCAGCTTGGCAGGGCGTTATGGCTACACCTTC.

This clone was seen once. The chain uses TRBV7-8 and TRBJ1-2; TRBD1 matches at 7 bases. V dropped 2 bases and J dropped 3; count of bases not matched to a gene: 9. The CDR3 loop spans 16 amino acids. Germline V gives CDR1 SGHVS, CDR2 FQNEAQ. The CDR3 spells CASSLLGGDSYYGYTF. CDR3 nucleotide sequence: TGTGCCAGCAGCTTATTAGGAGGGGACAGCTACTATGGCTACACCTTC.

This sequence joins TRBV6-1 and TRBJ1-5; possible D gene TRBD1, 6 bases. The CDR3 is 15 amino acids. V was pared by 6 bases and J by 7 bases, with 19 bases between. The germline gives CDR1 MNHNS, CDR2 SASEGT. The CDR3 is CASSPGGGARQPQHF. The DNA for the CDR3 is TGTGCCAGCAGCCCGGGTGGGGGCGCTCGCCAGCCCCAGCATTTT.

This sequence joins TRBV5-1 and TRBJ2-5; 11 nucleotides match TRBD2. Germline CDR1 and CDR2: SGHRS and YFSETQ. The CDR3 spans 15 residues. V was pared by 7 bases and J by 4 bases, with 9 bases of the junction left unmatched. DNA of the CDR3: TGCGCCAGCTCCCTACTAGCGGGAGTGGGAGAGACCCAGTACTTC. This sequence encodes CASSLLAGVGETQYF.

The rearrangement links TRBV6-5 to TRBJ2-2; a weak D match, TRBD1 (6 bases). Germline assignment: CDR1 MNHEY and CDR2 SVGAGI. CDR3 length: 15 amino acids. Trimming shortened V by 6 bases and J by 2 bases, and 13 bases separated the two germline ends. In nucleotides, the CDR3 is TGTGCCAGCAGATTAGACAGGAGCAACACCGGGGAGCTGTTTTTT. It yields the protein CASRLDRSNTGELFF.

This chain uses TRBV7-8 with TRBJ2-7, with 9 bases lining up with TRBD2. The germline V gene encodes CDR1 SGHVS and CDR2 FQNEAQ. The CDR3 runs to 15 residues. The trim removed 4 bases at V and 6 bases at J, leaving 10 bases unmatched. The CDR3 is CASSYPGSGRIEQYF. The CDR3 DNA reads TGTGCCAGCAGCTACCCAGGCAGCGGGAGGATCGAGCAGTACTTC.